The 24 T cell receptor beta chains below all came from one sample that was sequenced in a study of T-cell memory formation after mild COVID-19. TCRdb ran MiXCR on the 5' RACE reads and lists one entry per CDR3 protein. The sample shows about 560,000 distinct CDR3 sequences, around a sixth of them seen only once. Material for sequencing was PBMCs or a T cell subset sorted from them (not recorded which). The receptor set was obtained from an adult woman who had mild COVID-19 (a few samples of this study predate the infection). Cell type and time point are not known.

V and J are TRBV27 and TRBJ2-3; 8 bases align to TRBD1. This CDR3 is built from 16 residues. V lost 4 bases and J lost 5; bases outside the gene matches: 11. Germline V CDR1 and CDR2: MNHEY, SMNVEV (reference sequence). For the CDR3, the DNA is TGTGCCAGCAGTTCCTTACCGGGACAGGTTCAAGATACGCAGTATTTT. Translating gives CASSSLPGQVQDTQYF.

The CDR3 nucleotides are TGTGCCAGCAGTACCTCCCGCTTGGGGGACAGGGCAACAGATACGCAGTATTTT. It is translated as CASSTSRLGDRATDTQYF. J is TRBJ2-3 and V is TRBV7-3, with 9 bases that match TRBD1. Germline CDR1 reads SGHTA; CDR2 reads FQGTGA. The CDR3 runs to 18 residues. V shed 6 bases, J shed 3 bases, and the junction held 16 bases outside the gene matches.

The chain uses TRBV7-2 and TRBJ2-5; possible D gene TRBD2, 7 bases. The V and J ends lost 5 bases and 4 bases respectively, with 23 bases between them. Germline V lookup: CDR1 SGHTA, CDR2 FQGNSA. This CDR3 region has 17 residues. For the CDR3, the DNA is TGTGCCAGCAGCCCAGAGGGGGGCGGGAGAACGTCAGAGACCCAGTACTTC. This gives the protein CASSPEGGGRTSETQYF.

This clonotype was seen a few times. The V call is TRBV7-3, the J call TRBJ2-3; D is undetermined. CDR1 is SGHTA, CDR2 FQGTGA, per germline. Deletions cut 5 bases from V and 3 bases from J, with 12 bases between. The CDR3 runs 14 residues. CDR3 protein: CASSLARDTDTQYF. Here the CDR3 DNA reads TGTGCCAGCAGCCTCGCTAGGGATACAGATACGCAGTATTTT.

This clonotype was counted a few times. The chain employs TRBV5-6 and TRBJ2-7; D tentatively fits TRBD1 or TRBD2 (5 bases each). There are 16 residues in the CDR3. Trimming removed 4 bases at V and 3 bases at J, with 20 bases between. Looked up from germline, CDR1 is SGHDT and CDR2 is YYEEEE. The DNA of the CDR3 is TGTGCCAGCAGCCCCGGCCCGGGACGGTACCTCTACGAGCAGTACTTC. It encodes CASSPGPGRYLYEQYF.

The chain employs TRBV5-4 and TRBJ2-5; 7 nucleotides line up with TRBD2. In germline, CDR1 is SGHNT, CDR2 YYREEE (reference sequence). The CDR3 spans 17 residues. The J segment lost 5 bases and the V segment lost 2 bases, leaving 15 bases of the junction unmatched. The chain's CDR3 is CASSLEIRTSLAETQYF. The CDR3 nucleotides read TGTGCCAGCAGCTTAGAGATTCGGACTAGTCTCGCGGAGACCCAGTACTTC.

The chain employs TRBV7-9 and TRBJ2-1, with 8 bases lining up with TRBD1. Germline V lookup: CDR1 SEHNR, CDR2 FQNEAQ (reference sequence). With V trimmed by 5 bases and J by 6 bases, 12 bases remained unmatched. The CDR3 sequence is 16 residues long. CDR3 DNA: TGTGCCAGCAGCCGGGTGGGGCAGGGGGCCTTCAATGAGCAGTTCTTC. This encodes CASSRVGQGAFNEQFF. The variable domain in full, completed from reference TRBV7-9 and TRBJ2-1, reads DTGVSQNPRHKITKRGQNVTFRCDPISEHNRLYWYRQTLGQGPEFLTYFQNEAQLEKSRLLSDRFSAERPKGSFSTLEIQRTEQGDSAMYLCASSRVGQGAFNEQFFGPGTRLTVL.

This clonotype occurred once. V and J are TRBV24-1 and TRBJ2-1, with 10 bases that match TRBD2. The germline CDR1 and CDR2 sequences are KGHDR and SFDVKD. The CDR3 is 16 residues long. V lost 4 bases to trimming and J lost 4 bases; unmatched junction nucleotides: 6. The DNA for the CDR3 is TGTGCCACCAGTGACAATCTAGCGGGGGCGTACAATGAGCAGTTCTTC. Translated, it gives CATSDNLAGAYNEQFF.

The chain employs TRBV20-1 and TRBJ1-5; D possibly corresponds to TRBD1 (5 bases). This CDR3 has 15 amino acids. The V end was cut by 4 bases, the J end by 2 bases, with 15 bases between. CDR1 and CDR2 from the germline V gene are DFQATT and SNEGSKA (reference sequence). The CDR3 region is CSAKVRGYGNQPQHF. The CDR3 coding sequence is TGCAGTGCTAAGGTACGGGGGTACGGCAATCAGCCCCAGCATTTT.

The chain joins TRBV2 to TRBJ2-7, with unresolved D. Trimming took off 3 bases at V and 8 bases at J, with 26 bases between the two ends. Germline CDR1 reads SNHLY; CDR2 reads FYNNEI. The CDR3 runs 17 residues. DNA of the CDR3: TGTGCCAGCAGTGATCCCCGGGCCGGTAGCCTCCTACTGAAGCAGTACTTC. Its translation is CASSDPRAGSLLLKQYF.

This clonotype was seen repeatedly, ten times or more. This chain uses TRBV20-1 with TRBJ2-7; TRBD1 might be the D (6 bases). V gave up 5 bases and J gave up 5 bases, with 10 bases separating them. Germline CDR1 DFQATT, CDR2 SNEGSKA (reference sequence). The CDR3 spans 11 residues. The CDR3 spells CSALQGNEQYF. CDR3 coding DNA: TGCAGTGCTCTACAGGGTAACGAGCAGTACTTC.

The chain combines TRBV7-9 with TRBJ2-3; 9 bases map to TRBD2. Per germline, CDR1 SEHNR and CDR2 FQNEAQ (reference sequence). The length of the CDR3 is 16 residues. V was clipped by 4 bases and J by 6 bases; unmatched bases: 11. DNA of the CDR3: TGTGCCAGCAGCTCAGCAAGCGGGGGGAACAGCGATACGCAGTATTTT. This translates into CASSSASGGNSDTQYF.

This clonotype was counted between two and nine times. V is TRBV5-1 and J is TRBJ2-3; D remains unclear. Trimming removed 2 bases at V and 2 bases at J, with 15 bases between. The germline gives CDR1 SGHRS, CDR2 YFSETQ. This CDR3 has 16 residues. CDR3 nucleotides: TGCGCCAGCAGCTTTATTAGGCCGTCGGCCACAGATACGCAGTATTTT. It codes for CASSFIRPSATDTQYF.

The chain recombines TRBV12-3 or TRBV12-4 with TRBJ2-5; D is undetermined. CDR3 length equals 13 residues. The V gene lost 3 bases and the J gene lost 5 bases, with 10 bases spanning the gap. As DNA, the CDR3 is TGTGCCAGCAGTTTTACCCAAAGGGAGACCCAGTACTTC. Its translation is CASSFTQRETQYF.

This clonotype has ten or more counts. The chain has TRBV5-6 and TRBJ2-1; the D gene is possibly TRBD2 (5 bases). Trimming removed 1 base from V and 6 bases from J, with 8 bases in between. The CDR3 is 13 amino acids. Germline V gene data show CDR1 as SGHDT and CDR2 as YYEEEE. The CDR3 sequence: CASSLTRGNEQFF. The CDR3 nucleotides are TGTGCCAGCAGCTTGACCCGGGGCAATGAGCAGTTCTTC. The variable domain in full, completed from reference TRBV5-6 and TRBJ2-1, reads DAGVTQSPTHLIKTRGQQVTLRCSPKSGHDTVSWYQQALGQGPQFIFQYYEEEERQRGNFPDRFSGHQFPNYSSELNVNALLLGDSALYLCASSLTRGNEQFFGPGTRLTVL.

The rearrangement links TRBV28 to TRBJ1-1, with a possible D match to TRBD1 (5 bases). Trimming stripped 5 bases from V and 0 bases from J, with 13 bases between. Germline V gives CDR1 MDHEN, CDR2 SYDVKM. The CDR3 extends over 15 amino acids. CDR3 nucleotides: TGTGCCAGCAGTCCGGGGACTGCCATGAACACTGAAGCTTTCTTT. Protein product: CASSPGTAMNTEAFF.

This clonotype was counted a few times. This chain uses TRBV27 with TRBJ1-2; 8 positions match TRBD1. Trimming took 6 bases from V and 5 from J; bases not matched to a gene: 11. Germline V gives CDR1 MNHEY, CDR2 SMNVEV (reference sequence). The CDR3 extends over 15 amino acids. Here the CDR3 reads CASRRDRGMGYGYTF. CDR3 nucleotides: TGTGCCAGCAGACGCGACAGGGGAATGGGTTATGGCTACACCTTC.

This clonotype was seen a few times. This sequence joins TRBV10-3 and TRBJ2-7; 9 bases line up with TRBD1. V gave up 10 bases and J gave up 4 bases; unmatched junction bases: 23. CDR1 is ENHRY, CDR2 SYGVKD, per germline. The CDR3 consists of 18 residues. Here the CDR3 reads CATSSGQGVGGHGYEQYF. In nucleotides, the CDR3 is TGTGCCACCTCCTCGGGACAGGGTGTAGGGGGTCATGGTTACGAGCAGTACTTC.

This clonotype appeared a few times. This chain links TRBV7-9 with TRBJ1-1; TRBD1 matches at 10 bases. CDR1 is SEHNR and CDR2 is FQNEAQ in the germline V gene (reference sequence). J gave up 4 bases and V 4 bases, and 6 bases lay outside the gene matches. The CDR3 is made up of 15 amino acids. The CDR3 region is CASSYYRDRGTEAFF. In nucleotides, the CDR3 is TGTGCCAGCAGCTACTACCGGGACAGGGGCACTGAAGCTTTCTTT.

The J gene is TRBJ2-2, the V gene TRBV23-1, with D possibly being TRBD1 or TRBD2 (5 bases each). Being an ORF, TRBV23-1 has a function that is uncertain. The CDR3 has 19 amino acids. V gave up 2 bases and J gave up 0 bases, with 19 bases separating them. This CDR3 is CASSQDRDRDGSNTGELFF. CDR3 sequence (DNA): TGCGCCAGCAGTCAAGACCGGGACCGGGACGGATCGAACACCGGGGAGCTGTTTTTT.

This chain links TRBV19 with TRBJ2-3; possibly TRBD1 or TRBD2 for D (6 bases each). This CDR3 is 16 amino acids long. CDR1 is LNHDA and CDR2 is SQIVND in the germline V gene (reference sequence). Trimming left V 5 bases short and J 4 bases short, with 19 bases between. In DNA, the CDR3 is TGTGCCAGTAGTGCCGACCACGGGGGCCGCGCAGATACGCAGTATTTT. Amino acids: CASSADHGGRADTQYF.

V is TRBV2 and J is TRBJ2-5, with 8 bases fitting TRBD2. This CDR3 is 16 amino acids long. Germline lookup yields CDR1 SNHLY and CDR2 FYNNEI. Losses at the gene ends were 4 bases for V and 1 base for J; bases not matched to a gene: 8. Here the CDR3 reads CASSGLSSGIQETQYF. The CDR3 region has the DNA TGTGCCAGCAGTGGCTTAAGTAGCGGGATCCAAGAGACCCAGTACTTC.

V is TRBV7-6 and J is TRBJ2-1, with TRBD2 matching over 12 bases. There are 17 residues in the CDR3. With V trimmed by 1 base and J by 6 bases, 7 bases remained unmatched. CDR1 SGHVS and CDR2 FNYEAQ come from the germline V gene. Here the CDR3 reads CASSLVASGRAVNEQFF. Here the CDR3 DNA reads TGTGCCAGCAGCTTAGTGGCTAGCGGGAGGGCCGTCAATGAGCAGTTCTTC. Full variable domain (outside the CDR3, taken from reference TRBV7-6 and TRBJ2-1): GAGVSQSPRYKVTKRGQDVALRCDPISGHVSLYWYRQALGQGPEFLTYFNYEAQQDKSGLPNDRFSAERPEGSISTLTIQRTEQRDSAMYRCASSLVASGRAVNEQFFGPGTRLTVL.

The chain has TRBV5-1 and TRBJ2-1; 9 nucleotides align to TRBD2. This CDR3 is 19 amino acids long. The germline gives CDR1 SGHRS, CDR2 YFSETQ. J gave up 2 bases and V 0 bases, and 12 bases lay outside the gene matches. The CDR3 region is CASSLDYGSGSITYNEQFF. For the CDR3, the DNA is TGCGCCAGCAGCTTGGATTATGGTAGCGGGAGTATAACCTACAATGAGCAGTTCTTC.